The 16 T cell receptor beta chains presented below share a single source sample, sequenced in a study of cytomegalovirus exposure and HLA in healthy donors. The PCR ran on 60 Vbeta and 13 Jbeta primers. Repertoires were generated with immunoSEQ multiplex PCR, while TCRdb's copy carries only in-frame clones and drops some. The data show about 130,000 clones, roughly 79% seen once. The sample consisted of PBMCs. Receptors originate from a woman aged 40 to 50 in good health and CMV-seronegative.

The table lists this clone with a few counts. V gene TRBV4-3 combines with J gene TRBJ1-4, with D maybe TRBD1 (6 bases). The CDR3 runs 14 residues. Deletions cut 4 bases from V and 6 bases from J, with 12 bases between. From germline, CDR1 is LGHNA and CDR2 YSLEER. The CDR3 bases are TGCGCCAGCAGCCCCTCCCCAGGGGATGAAAAACTGTTTTTT. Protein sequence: CASSPSPGDEKLFF.

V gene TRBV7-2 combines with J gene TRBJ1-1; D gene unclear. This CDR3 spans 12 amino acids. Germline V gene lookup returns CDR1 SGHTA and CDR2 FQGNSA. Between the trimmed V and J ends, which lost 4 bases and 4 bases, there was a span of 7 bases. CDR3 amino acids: CASSSRVTEAFF. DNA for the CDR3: TGTGCCAGCAGCTCTAGAGTCACTGAAGCTTTCTTT.

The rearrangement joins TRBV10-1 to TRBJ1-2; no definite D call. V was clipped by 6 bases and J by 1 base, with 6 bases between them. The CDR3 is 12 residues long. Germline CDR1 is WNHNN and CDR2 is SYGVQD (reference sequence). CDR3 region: CASSNSNYGYTF. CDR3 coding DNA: TGCGCCAGCAGCAATAGTAACTATGGCTACACCTTC.

Here the CDR3 DNA reads TGTGCCAGCAGTTTAGGAGGGTCAGATCAGCCCCAGCATTTT. Residues: CASSLGGSDQPQHF. The chain recombines TRBV27 with TRBJ1-5; D remains ambiguous. V gave up 2 bases and J gave up 5 bases, with 10 bases separating them. Germline CDR1 MNHEY, CDR2 SMNVEV (reference sequence). The CDR3 sequence is 14 residues long.

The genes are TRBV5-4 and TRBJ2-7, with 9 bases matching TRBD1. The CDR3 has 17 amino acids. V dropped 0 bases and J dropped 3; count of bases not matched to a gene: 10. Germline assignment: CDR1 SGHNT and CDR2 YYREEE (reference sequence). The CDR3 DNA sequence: TGTGCCAGCAGCTTGGGGTTTGGGGGACAGGGCTTCTACGAGCAGTACTTC. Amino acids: CASSLGFGGQGFYEQYF.

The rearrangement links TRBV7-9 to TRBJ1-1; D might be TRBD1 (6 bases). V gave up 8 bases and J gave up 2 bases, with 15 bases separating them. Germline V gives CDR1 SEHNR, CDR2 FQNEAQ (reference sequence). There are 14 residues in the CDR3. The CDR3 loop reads CASHNRGANTEAFF. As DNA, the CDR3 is TGTGCCAGCCATAATCGGGGGGCTAACACTGAAGCTTTCTTT.

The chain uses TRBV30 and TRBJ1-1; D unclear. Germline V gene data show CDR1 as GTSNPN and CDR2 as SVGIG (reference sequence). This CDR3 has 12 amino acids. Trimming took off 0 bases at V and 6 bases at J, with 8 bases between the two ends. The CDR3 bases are TGTGCCTGGAGTGTTAAACAGCCTGAAGCTTTCTTT. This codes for CAWSVKQPEAFF.

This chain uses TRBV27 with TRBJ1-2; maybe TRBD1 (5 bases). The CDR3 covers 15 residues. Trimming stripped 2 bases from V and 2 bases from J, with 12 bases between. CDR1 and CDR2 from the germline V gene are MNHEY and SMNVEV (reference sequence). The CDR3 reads CASSLRAGLNYGYTF. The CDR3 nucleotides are TGTGCCAGCAGTTTAAGGGCAGGGCTAAACTATGGCTACACCTTC.

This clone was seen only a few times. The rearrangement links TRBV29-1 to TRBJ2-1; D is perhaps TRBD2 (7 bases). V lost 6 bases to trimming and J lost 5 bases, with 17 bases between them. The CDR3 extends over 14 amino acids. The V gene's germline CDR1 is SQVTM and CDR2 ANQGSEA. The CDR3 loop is CSVLGGGGDNEQFF. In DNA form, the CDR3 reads TGCAGCGTCCTGGGGGGGGGCGGCGACAATGAGCAGTTCTTC.

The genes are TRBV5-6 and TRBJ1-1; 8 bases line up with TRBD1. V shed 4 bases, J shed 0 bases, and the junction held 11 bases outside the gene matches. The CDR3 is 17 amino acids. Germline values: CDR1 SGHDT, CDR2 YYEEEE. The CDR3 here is CASSALGQGDLNTEAFF. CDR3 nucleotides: TGTGCCAGCAGCGCTCTAGGACAGGGAGACCTGAACACTGAAGCTTTCTTT.

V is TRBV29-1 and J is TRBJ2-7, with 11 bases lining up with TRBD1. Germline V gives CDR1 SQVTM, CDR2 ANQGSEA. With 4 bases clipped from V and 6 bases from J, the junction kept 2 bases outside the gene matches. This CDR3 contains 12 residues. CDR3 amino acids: CSVGGQGGEQYF. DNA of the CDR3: TGCAGCGTTGGGGGACAGGGGGGCGAGCAGTACTTC.

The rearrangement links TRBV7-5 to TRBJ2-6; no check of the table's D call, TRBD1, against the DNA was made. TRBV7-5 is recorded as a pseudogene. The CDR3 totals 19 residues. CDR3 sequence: CARSFPRGPPLSGANVLTF. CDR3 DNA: TGTGCCAGAAGCTTTCCCAGGGGTCCACCCCTCTCTGGGGCCAACGTCCTGACTTTC.

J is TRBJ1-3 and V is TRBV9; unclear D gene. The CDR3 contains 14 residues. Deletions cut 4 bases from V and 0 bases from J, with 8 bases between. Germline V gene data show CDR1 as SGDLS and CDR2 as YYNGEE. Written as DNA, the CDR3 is TGTGCCAGCAGCCCAGCGTACTCTGGAAACACCATATATTTT. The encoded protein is CASSPAYSGNTIYF.

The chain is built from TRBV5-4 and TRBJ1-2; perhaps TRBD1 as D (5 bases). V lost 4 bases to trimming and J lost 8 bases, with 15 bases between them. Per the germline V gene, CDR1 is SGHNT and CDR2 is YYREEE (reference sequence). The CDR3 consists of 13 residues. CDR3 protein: CASSDSVTHGYTF. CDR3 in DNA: TGTGCCAGCAGCGACAGTGTTACCCACGGCTACACCTTC. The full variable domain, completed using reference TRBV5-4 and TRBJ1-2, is ETGVTQSPTHLIKTRGQQVTLRCSSQSGHNTVSWYQQALGQGPQFIFQYYREEENGRGNFPPRFSGLQFPNYSSELNVNALELDDSALYLCASSDSVTHGYTFGSGTRLTVV.

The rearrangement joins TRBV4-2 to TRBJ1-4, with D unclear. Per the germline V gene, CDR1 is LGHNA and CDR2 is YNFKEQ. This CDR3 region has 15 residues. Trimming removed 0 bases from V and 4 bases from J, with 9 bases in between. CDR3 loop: CASSQEPGINEKLFF. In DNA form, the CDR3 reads TGTGCCAGCAGCCAAGAACCCGGGATTAATGAAAAACTGTTTTTT.

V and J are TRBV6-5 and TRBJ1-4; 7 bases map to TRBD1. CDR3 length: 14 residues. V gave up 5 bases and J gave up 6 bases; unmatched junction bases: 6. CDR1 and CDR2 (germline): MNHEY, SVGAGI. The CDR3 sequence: CASSRQGSYEKLFF. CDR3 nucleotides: TGTGCCAGCAGTCGACAGGGTTCGTATGAAAAACTGTTTTTT.